This TCR beta chain was recovered during a study of blood T cell repertoires in COVID-19. In the study overall: Sources were T cells, B-cell-depleted T cells, or PBMCs; the material itself was cDNA or gDNA.

The CDR3 contains 15 residues. The germline CDR1 and CDR2 sequences are LNHDA and SQIVND (reference sequence). V shed 2 bases, J shed 8 bases, and the junction held 9 bases outside the gene matches. Repertoires were generated with immunoSEQ multiplex PCR, while TCRdb's copy carries only in-frame clones and drops some. The data show some 350,000 clones, around 87% seen once. The sample consisted of PBMCs or T cells enriched from blood (not recorded which). The receptor's source is a young woman who had recovered from COVID-19. The chain couples TRBV19 to TRBJ2-1; TRBD1 matches at 7 bases. The CDR3 protein is CASSIYGRQGHEQFF. The CDR3 bases are TGTGCCAGTAGTATATACGGAAGACAGGGCCATGAGCAGTTCTTC.